This T cell receptor beta chain was retrieved from a study of identical twins. The study, taken as a whole, reports: Memory repertoires showed no such pattern, whereas abundant cord blood beta clonotypes carried fewer insertions.

After removal of 2 bases from V and 5 bases from J, the junction contained 4 bases not matched to a gene. Per germline, CDR1 DFQATT and CDR2 SNEGSKA (reference sequence). The CDR3 is made up of 14 amino acids. In this sample, this clonotype turned up many times. Its antigen is not identified. Each CDR3 protein gets one entry after TCRdb re-called the 5' RACE reads with MiXCR. The repertoire includes hundreds of thousands of distinct CDR3 sequences, roughly 20% of them detected once, and 4% to 5.5% sits in the top ten. In addition, the sample was reused for a study of T cells expressing NK-cell markers. That investigation notes: Expanded clones of NKG2C+ T cells had an unclear HCMV specificity.

The sequence came from a woman aged 18-29 years in good health. Sequencing was done on a sample of PBMCs. The genes are TRBV20-1 and TRBJ2-3; 10 bases match TRBD2. CDR3 protein: CSARLAGVRDTQYF. CDR3 sequence (DNA): TGCAGTGCTAGACTAGCGGGAGTTCGAGATACGCAGTATTTT.